This TCR beta chain is drawn from a study of graft-versus-host responses after intestinal transplantation. Overall study findings and caveats: Subjects displaying graft-donor T cell macrochimerism possessed elevated graft-versus-host to host-versus-graft clonal ratios inside allografts.

Germline-derived CDR1 and CDR2 are GTSNPN and SVGIG (reference sequence). Trimming stripped 0 bases from V and 8 bases from J, with 8 bases between. The length of the CDR3 is 13 residues. On this clone itself: The antigen is undetermined.

Generated by immunoSEQ multiplex PCR, the TCRdb table keeps only in-frame clones and is missing some. The sample records 40,000 or so clones, around 92% being singletons. The material was PBMCs, obtained almost 270 days after transplant. The rearrangement uses TRBV30 and TRBJ1-6; D unresolved. This clonotype originated in a human patient who received an intestinal transplant, so some T cells may come from the graft donor. This CDR3 reads CAWSVLWDSPLHF. The CDR3 DNA reads TGTGCCTGGAGTGTACTCTGGGATTCACCCCTCCACTTT.